The 17 T cell receptor beta chains in this list originate from one sample, sequenced in a study of shared clonotypes between healthy human individuals. Assay: immunoSEQ multiplex PCR; the TCRdb copy retains only in-frame clones and omits some. The sample yields about 1.5 million clones, over 95% seen once. Sequencing was performed on naive CD4+ T cells sorted from blood. Noted subset: CD45RA+ positively selected. Receptor source: a man aged 25 to 45 in good health.

This clone was recorded only once. The rearrangement joins TRBV5-4 to TRBJ2-3; weak D call: TRBD2 (5 bases). This CDR3 has 13 amino acids. The V gene lost 7 bases and the J gene lost 1 base, with 10 bases spanning the gap. CDR1 SGHNT and CDR2 YYREEE come from the germline V gene (reference sequence). The DNA for the CDR3 is TGTGCCAGCGGGAGTCCCGGCACAGATACGCAGTATTTT. The encoded protein is CASGSPGTDTQYF. The complete variable domain, with remaining parts taken from reference TRBV5-4 and TRBJ2-3, reads ETGVTQSPTHLIKTRGQQVTLRCSSQSGHNTVSWYQQALGQGPQFIFQYYREEENGRGNFPPRFSGLQFPNYSSELNVNALELDDSALYLCASGSPGTDTQYFGPGTRLTVL.

V gene TRBV5-6 combines with J gene TRBJ2-3; D is undetermined. V lost 2 bases, J lost 8 bases, and 9 bases lay in between. This CDR3 has 12 amino acids. The V gene's germline CDR1 is SGHDT and CDR2 YYEEEE. In DNA, the CDR3 is TGTGCCAGCAGCTTTGGTTTGAGTACGCAGTATTTT. Protein sequence: CASSFGLSTQYF.

CDR3 bases: TGTGCCAGCAGTTCGTCCCTTGCCGGGACAGGGGGACAGCCCAATCAGCCCCAGCATTTT. Translated, it gives CASSSSLAGTGGQPNQPQHF. This chain connects TRBV27 to TRBJ1-5, with 11 bases that match TRBD1. The CDR3 is 20 residues long. V lost 4 bases to trimming and J lost 3 bases; unmatched junction nucleotides: 17. CDR1 is MNHEY, CDR2 SMNVEV, per germline (reference sequence).

V is TRBV4-3 and J is TRBJ2-3; 7 bases map to TRBD2. Germline-derived CDR1 and CDR2 are LGHNA and YSLEER. Germline trimming cut 2 bases from V and 0 bases from J; bases unmatched to any gene: 5. CDR3 size: 16 residues. CDR3 residues: CASSQRLAASTDTQYF. The CDR3 DNA follows: TGCGCCAGCAGCCAAAGACTAGCAGCTAGCACAGATACGCAGTATTTT.

The V and J genes are TRBV10-3 and TRBJ1-1; D not resolved. The CDR3 consists of 13 residues. V was clipped by 4 bases and J by 3 bases, with 9 bases between them. CDR1 ENHRY and CDR2 SYGVKD come from the germline V gene. The chain's CDR3 is CAISAVRHTEAFF. As DNA, the CDR3 is TGTGCCATCAGTGCAGTCCGGCACACTGAAGCTTTCTTT.

This chain links TRBV5-4 with TRBJ2-2; possibly TRBD1 for D (8 bases). The CDR3 spans 15 residues. V gave up 4 bases and J gave up 6 bases, with 16 bases separating them. Germline V gives CDR1 SGHNT, CDR2 YYREEE (reference sequence). For the CDR3, the DNA is TGTGCCAGCAGCAAGCGGACAGGGAGGGCCGGGGAGCTGTTTTTT. Translating gives CASSKRTGRAGELFF.

The chain is built from TRBV27 and TRBJ2-7, with TRBD2 matching over 11 bases. This CDR3 is built from 14 residues. Germline CDR1 is MNHEY and CDR2 is SMNVEV (reference sequence). V trimming: 6 bases; J trimming: 3 bases; junction bases outside the gene matches: 4. CDR3 in amino acids: CASRPLAGVYEQYF. CDR3 sequence (DNA): TGTGCCAGCAGACCACTAGCGGGAGTCTACGAGCAGTACTTC.

The chain employs TRBV5-1 and TRBJ1-4; D is ambiguous. Trimming removed 4 bases from V and 3 bases from J, with 7 bases in between. CDR3 size: 13 residues. Germline CDR1 SGHRS, CDR2 YFSETQ. CDR3: CASSVRSNEKLFF. CDR3 nucleotide sequence: TGCGCCAGCAGCGTCAGATCTAATGAAAAACTGTTTTTT.

The chain uses TRBV18 and TRBJ2-1; 14 nucleotides match TRBD2. Germline CDR1 reads KGHSH; CDR2 reads LQKENI. V gave up 3 bases and J gave up 7 bases; unmatched junction bases: 14. This CDR3 spans 19 amino acids. The CDR3 region is CASSPGLAGDLFWSNEQFF. CDR3 nucleotide sequence: TGTGCCAGCTCACCGGGACTAGCGGGAGATCTTTTTTGGAGTAATGAGCAGTTCTTC.

The chain employs TRBV28 and TRBJ2-5; 13 bases are a match to TRBD2. The germline CDR1 and CDR2 sequences are MDHEN and SYDVKM. Germline trimming cut 1 base from V and 6 bases from J; bases unmatched to any gene: 5. This CDR3 is 16 amino acids long. CDR3 sequence (DNA): TGTGCCAGCAGTTTATTACAGGGACTAGCGGGAAAGACCCAGTACTTC. This translates into CASSLLQGLAGKTQYF.

The chain couples TRBV5-1 to TRBJ2-2; D call uncertain. Trimming took off 2 bases at V and 2 bases at J, with 13 bases between the two ends. This CDR3 comprises 16 residues. CDR1 and CDR2 from the germline V gene are SGHRS and YFSETQ. The CDR3 loop is CASSFFSSSNTGELFF. Written as DNA, the CDR3 is TGCGCCAGCAGCTTTTTTTCTTCGTCAAACACCGGGGAGCTGTTTTTT.

This rearrangement joins TRBV4-3 to TRBJ2-7, with 8 bases matching TRBD1. Germline CDR1 reads LGHNA; CDR2 reads YSLEER. CDR3 length: 15 residues. Trimming cost V 0 bases and J 4 bases; bases outside gene matches: 5. DNA of the CDR3: TGCGCCAGCAGCCAAGATGGGCAGGGGGCGTACGAGCAGTACTTC. Translated, it gives CASSQDGQGAYEQYF.

On this clone itself: An end of the junction differs from the germline gene, which may be a read error. V gene TRBV7-7 combines with J gene TRBJ2-1; 11 positions agree with TRBD2. The CDR3 runs 16 residues. Germline V gene data show CDR1 as SSHAT and CDR2 as FNYEAQ (reference sequence). The CDR3 DNA is TGTGCTAGCAGCCCAAGACTAGCGGGAAATTACAATGAGCAGTTCTTC. Its protein product is CASSPRLAGNYNEQFF.

The chain uses TRBV27 and TRBJ2-1; D is perhaps TRBD1 (6 bases). The CDR3 covers 13 residues. The V gene lost 6 bases and the J gene lost 9 bases, with 15 bases spanning the gap. Germline CDR1 reads MNHEY; CDR2 reads SMNVEV (reference sequence). The CDR3 protein is CASSTYRAREQFF. CDR3 sequence (DNA): TGTGCCAGCAGCACCTACAGGGCACGTGAGCAGTTCTTC.

The chain has TRBV19 and TRBJ1-1, with D unresolved. CDR3 length equals 16 residues. Trimming cost V 6 bases and J 7 bases, with 24 bases left between them. CDR1 is LNHDA and CDR2 is SQIVND in the germline V gene (reference sequence). CDR3 residues: CASRPIHGGVGGEAFF. The CDR3 coding sequence is TGTGCCAGTAGGCCCATTCACGGAGGTGTCGGTGGTGAAGCTTTCTTT.

V and J are TRBV6-1 and TRBJ2-5, with 10 bases identical to TRBD2. Unmatched junction bases numbered 7, after V lost 10 bases and J lost 5 bases. The CDR3 contains 13 residues. Germline V gives CDR1 MNHNS, CDR2 SASEGT. The DNA for the CDR3 is TGTGCCACCGCCTCGGGACTAGCGGAGACCCAGTACTTC. Protein: CATASGLAETQYF.

The chain couples TRBV18 to TRBJ2-5; D tentatively fits TRBD1 or TRBD2 (5 bases each). The germline gives CDR1 KGHSH, CDR2 LQKENI. Trimming stripped 2 bases from V and 0 bases from J, with 16 bases between. The CDR3 runs to 17 residues. The CDR3 region has the DNA TGTGCCAGCTCACCAGAACGATCGGGGCGGTACCAAGAGACCCAGTACTTC. It yields the protein CASSPERSGRYQETQYF.